This T cell receptor beta chain was recorded in a study of T cells in Graves' hyperthyroidism and ophthalmopathy. The ends lost 4 bases at V and 3 bases at J; junction bases unmatched: 3. Germline CDR1 reads ENHRY; CDR2 reads SYGVKD. This CDR3 comprises 13 residues. RNA transcripts provided the source from which TCR beta CDR3 regions were amplified. First-round RT-PCR targeting the TCR CDR3 was performed with the HTBI primer set. TCRdb fed the multiplex PCR reads into MiXCR, producing one record per CDR3 protein. The top ten clones hold around 32% of a sample with roughly 700,000 distinct CDR3 sequences, approximately 36% of them seen once. This clonotype was found many times.

This receptor was identified in a woman aged 40-49 years with Graves' hyperthyroidism. The rearrangement uses TRBV10-3 and TRBJ2-7, with 7 bases that match TRBD1. The sequencing input was blood. CDR3 sequence: CAISGRQGYEQYF. Written as DNA, the CDR3 is TGTGCCATCAGTGGGAGACAGGGCTACGAGCAGTACTTC.